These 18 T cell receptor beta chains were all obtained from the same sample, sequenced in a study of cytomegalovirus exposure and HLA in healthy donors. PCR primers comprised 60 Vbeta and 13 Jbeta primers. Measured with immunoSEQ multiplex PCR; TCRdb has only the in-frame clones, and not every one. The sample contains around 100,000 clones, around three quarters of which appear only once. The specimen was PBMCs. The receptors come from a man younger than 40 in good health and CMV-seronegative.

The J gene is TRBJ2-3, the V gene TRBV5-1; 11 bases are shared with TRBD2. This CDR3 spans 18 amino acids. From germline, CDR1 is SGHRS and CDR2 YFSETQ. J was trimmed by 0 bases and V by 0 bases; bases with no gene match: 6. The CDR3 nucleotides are TGCGCCAGCAGCTTGGTACTAGCGGGAGCCTCTAGCACAGATACGCAGTATTTT. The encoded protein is CASSLVLAGASSTDTQYF.

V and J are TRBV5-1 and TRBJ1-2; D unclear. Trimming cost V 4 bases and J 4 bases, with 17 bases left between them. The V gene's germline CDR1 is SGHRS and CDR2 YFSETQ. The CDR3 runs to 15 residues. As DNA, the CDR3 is TGCGCCAGCAGCGGAGGCGTCAACCTTTTCTATGGCTACACCTTC. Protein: CASSGGVNLFYGYTF.

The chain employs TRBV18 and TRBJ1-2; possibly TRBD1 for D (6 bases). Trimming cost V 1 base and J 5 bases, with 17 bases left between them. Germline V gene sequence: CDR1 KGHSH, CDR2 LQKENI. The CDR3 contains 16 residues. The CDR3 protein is CASSPLGQTGGYGYTF. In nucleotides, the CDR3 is TGTGCCAGCTCACCACTGGGACAAACGGGGGGTTATGGCTACACCTTC.

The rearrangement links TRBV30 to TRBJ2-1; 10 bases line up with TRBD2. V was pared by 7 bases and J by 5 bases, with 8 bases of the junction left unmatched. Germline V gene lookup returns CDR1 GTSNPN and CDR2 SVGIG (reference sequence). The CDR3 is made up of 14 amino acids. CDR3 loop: CASDGLAGDNEQFF. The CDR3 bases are TGTGCCTCCGACGGCCTAGCGGGAGACAATGAGCAGTTCTTC.

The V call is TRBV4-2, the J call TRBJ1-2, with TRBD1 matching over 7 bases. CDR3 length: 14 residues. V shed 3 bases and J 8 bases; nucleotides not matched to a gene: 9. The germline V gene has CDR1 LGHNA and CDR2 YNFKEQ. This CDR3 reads CASSQASQGLGYTF. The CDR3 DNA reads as TGTGCCAGCAGCCAGGCTTCACAGGGGCTCGGCTACACCTTC.

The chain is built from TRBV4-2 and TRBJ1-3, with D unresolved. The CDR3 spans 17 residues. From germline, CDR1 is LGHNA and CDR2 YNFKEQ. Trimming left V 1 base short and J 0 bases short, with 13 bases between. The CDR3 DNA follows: TGTGCCAGCAGCCAAGTGGTCGGGGTTAACTCTGGAAACACCATATATTTT. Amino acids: CASSQVVGVNSGNTIYF.

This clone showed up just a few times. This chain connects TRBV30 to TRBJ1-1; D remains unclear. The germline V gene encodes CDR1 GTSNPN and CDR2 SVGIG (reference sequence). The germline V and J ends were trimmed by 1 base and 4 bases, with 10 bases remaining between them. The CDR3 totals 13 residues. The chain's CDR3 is CAWSASGSTEAFF. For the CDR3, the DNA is TGTGCCTGGAGTGCGAGTGGGAGCACTGAAGCTTTCTTT.

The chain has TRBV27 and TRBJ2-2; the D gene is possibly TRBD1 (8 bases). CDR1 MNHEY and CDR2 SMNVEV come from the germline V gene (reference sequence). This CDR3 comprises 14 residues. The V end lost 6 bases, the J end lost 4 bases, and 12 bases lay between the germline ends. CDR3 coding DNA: TGTGCCAGCAGAGCGGGACAGGCCACCGGGGAGCTGTTTTTT. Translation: CASRAGQATGELFF.

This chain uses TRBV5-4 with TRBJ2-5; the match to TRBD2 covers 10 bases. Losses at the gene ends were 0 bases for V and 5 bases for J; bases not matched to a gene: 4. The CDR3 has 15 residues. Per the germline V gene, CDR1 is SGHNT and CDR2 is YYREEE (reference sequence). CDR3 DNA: TGTGCCAGCAGCTTGGCTAGCGGGAGCCGCGAGACCCAGTACTTC. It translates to CASSLASGSRETQYF.

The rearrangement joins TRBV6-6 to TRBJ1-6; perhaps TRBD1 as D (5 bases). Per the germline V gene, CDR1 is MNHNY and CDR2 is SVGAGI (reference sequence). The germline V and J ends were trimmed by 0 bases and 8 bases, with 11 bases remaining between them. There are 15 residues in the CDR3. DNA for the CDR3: TGTGCCAGCAGTTACTCCCAGGGCGTGGATTCACCCCTCCACTTT. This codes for CASSYSQGVDSPLHF.

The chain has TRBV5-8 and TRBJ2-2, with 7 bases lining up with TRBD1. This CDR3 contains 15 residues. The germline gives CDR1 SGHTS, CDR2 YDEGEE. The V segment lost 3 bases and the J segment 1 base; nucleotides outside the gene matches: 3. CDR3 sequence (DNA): TGTGCCAGCAGCTGGTACAGGGGGAACACCGGGGAGCTGTTTTTT. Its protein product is CASSWYRGNTGELFF.

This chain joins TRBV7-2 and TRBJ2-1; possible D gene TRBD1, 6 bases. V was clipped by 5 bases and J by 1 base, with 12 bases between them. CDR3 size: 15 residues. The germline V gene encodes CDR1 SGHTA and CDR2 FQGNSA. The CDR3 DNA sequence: TGTGCCAGCAGCCCTCGGGACACATCCTACAATGAGCAGTTCTTC. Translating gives CASSPRDTSYNEQFF.

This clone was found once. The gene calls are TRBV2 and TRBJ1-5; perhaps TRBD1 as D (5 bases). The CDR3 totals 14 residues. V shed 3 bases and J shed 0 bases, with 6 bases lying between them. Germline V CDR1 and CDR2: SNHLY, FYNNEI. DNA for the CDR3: TGTGCCAGCAGTGAGACAGCTAGCAATCAGCCCCAGCATTTT. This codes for CASSETASNQPQHF.

The CDR3 loop is CASRPGTGGNEQYF. DNA of the CDR3: TGCGCCAGCAGACCCGGGACAGGGGGGAACGAGCAGTACTTC. V gene TRBV5-1 combines with J gene TRBJ2-7, with 11 bases identical to TRBD1. Per germline, CDR1 SGHRS and CDR2 YFSETQ. V trimming: 5 bases; J trimming: 5 bases; junction bases outside the gene matches: 6. The CDR3 sequence is 14 residues long.

This CDR3 is CASGYVGAQHF. For the CDR3, the DNA is TGTGCTAGTGGTTATGTTGGAGCCCAGCATTTT. This chain uses TRBV12-5 with TRBJ1-5; D unresolved. The germline V gene has CDR1 LGHNT and CDR2 FRNRAP. The germline V and J ends were trimmed by 4 bases and 11 bases, with 9 bases remaining between them. The CDR3 extends over 11 amino acids.

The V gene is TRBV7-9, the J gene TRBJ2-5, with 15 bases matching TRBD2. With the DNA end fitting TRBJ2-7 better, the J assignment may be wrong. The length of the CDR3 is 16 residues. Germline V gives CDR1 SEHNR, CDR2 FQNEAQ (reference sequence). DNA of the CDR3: TGTGCCAGCAGCTCAGGGACTAGCGGGAGGCAAGGCGAGCAGTACTTC. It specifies CASSSGTSGRQGEQYF.

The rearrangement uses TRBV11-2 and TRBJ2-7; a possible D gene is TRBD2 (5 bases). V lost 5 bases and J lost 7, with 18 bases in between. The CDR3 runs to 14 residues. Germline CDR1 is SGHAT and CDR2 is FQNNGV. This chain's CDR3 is CASSLWLGDWEQYF. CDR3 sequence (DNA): TGTGCCAGCAGCCTCTGGTTGGGAGATTGGGAGCAGTACTTC.

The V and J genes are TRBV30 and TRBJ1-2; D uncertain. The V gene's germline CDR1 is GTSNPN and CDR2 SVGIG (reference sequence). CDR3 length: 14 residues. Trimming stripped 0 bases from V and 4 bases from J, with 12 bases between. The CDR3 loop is CAWSVGDSTYGYTF. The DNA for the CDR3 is TGTGCCTGGAGTGTCGGGGATTCGACCTATGGCTACACCTTC.